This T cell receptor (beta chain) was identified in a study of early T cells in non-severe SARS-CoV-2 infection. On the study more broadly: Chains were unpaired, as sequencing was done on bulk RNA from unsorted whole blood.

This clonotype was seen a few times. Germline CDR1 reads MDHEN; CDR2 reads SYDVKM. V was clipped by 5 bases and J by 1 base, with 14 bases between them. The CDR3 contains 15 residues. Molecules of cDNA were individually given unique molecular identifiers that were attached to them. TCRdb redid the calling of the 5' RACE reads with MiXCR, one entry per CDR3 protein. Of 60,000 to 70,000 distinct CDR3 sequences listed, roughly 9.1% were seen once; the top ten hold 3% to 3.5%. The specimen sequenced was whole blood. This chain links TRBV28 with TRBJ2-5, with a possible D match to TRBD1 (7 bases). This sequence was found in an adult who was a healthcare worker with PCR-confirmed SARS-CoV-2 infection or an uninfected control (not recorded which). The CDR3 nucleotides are TGTGCCAGCAGTCCCGCAGGGGGGTCCCAAGAGACCCAGTACTTC. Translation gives CASSPAGGSQETQYF.